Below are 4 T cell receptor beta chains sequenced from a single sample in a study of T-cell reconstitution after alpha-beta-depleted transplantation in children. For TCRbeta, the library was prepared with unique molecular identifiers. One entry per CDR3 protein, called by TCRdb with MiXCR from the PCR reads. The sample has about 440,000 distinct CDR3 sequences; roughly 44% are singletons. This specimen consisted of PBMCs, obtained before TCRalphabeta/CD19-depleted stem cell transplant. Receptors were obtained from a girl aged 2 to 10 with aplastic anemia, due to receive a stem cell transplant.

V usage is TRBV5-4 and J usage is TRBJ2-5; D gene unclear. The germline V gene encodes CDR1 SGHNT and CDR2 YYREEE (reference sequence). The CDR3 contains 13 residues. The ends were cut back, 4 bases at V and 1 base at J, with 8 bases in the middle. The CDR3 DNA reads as TGTGCCAGCAGCATAATCGTCCAAGAGACCCAGTACTTC. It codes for CASSIIVQETQYF.

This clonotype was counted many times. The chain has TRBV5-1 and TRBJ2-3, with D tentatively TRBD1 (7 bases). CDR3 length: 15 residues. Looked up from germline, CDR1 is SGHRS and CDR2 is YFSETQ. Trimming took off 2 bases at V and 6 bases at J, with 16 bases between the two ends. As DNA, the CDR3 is TGCGCCAGCAGCTTTCAGGGGGTCGGGAGCGATACGCAGTATTTT. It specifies CASSFQGVGSDTQYF. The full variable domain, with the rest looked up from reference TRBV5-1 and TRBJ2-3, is KAGVTQTPRYLIKTRGQQVTLSCSPISGHRSVSWYQQTPGQGLQFLFEYFSETQRNKGNFPGRFSGRQFSNSRSEMNVSTLELGDSALYLCASSFQGVGSDTQYFGPGTRLTVL.

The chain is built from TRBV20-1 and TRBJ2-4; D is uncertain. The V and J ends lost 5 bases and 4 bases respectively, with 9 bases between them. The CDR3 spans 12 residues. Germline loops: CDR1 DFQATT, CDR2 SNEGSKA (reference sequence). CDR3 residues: CSAPPLKNIQYF. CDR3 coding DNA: TGCAGTGCTCCTCCTTTAAAAAACATTCAGTACTTC.

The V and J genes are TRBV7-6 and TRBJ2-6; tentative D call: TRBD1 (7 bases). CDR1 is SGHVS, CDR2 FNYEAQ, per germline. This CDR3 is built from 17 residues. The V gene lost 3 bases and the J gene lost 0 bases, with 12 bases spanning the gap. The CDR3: CASSFPGGISGANVLTF. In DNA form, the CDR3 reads TGTGCCAGCAGCTTTCCAGGGGGGATCTCTGGGGCCAACGTCCTGACTTTC.